This T cell receptor beta chain was identified in a study of blood T cell repertoires in COVID-19. In the study overall: In each case, the material was cDNA or gDNA derived from T cells, B-cell-depleted T cells, or PBMCs.

Per the study methods: Amplification of reference gene primers was used by the study to estimate nucleated cell counts. Profiling relied on immunoSEQ multiplex PCR, and the TCRdb table lists in-frame clones only, not all of them. V and J calls and clone size come straight from that table; D and trimming were deduced from the DNA. Of 250,000 or so clones listed, roughly 86% were seen once; the top ten hold 2% to 3%. Participants, about 18 to 100 years old, spanned around 26 US areas. Cohort assignment relied on participant-reported clinical history. V lost 0 bases, J lost 3 bases, and 7 bases stayed unmatched. The CDR3 has 16 amino acids. Germline-derived CDR1 and CDR2 are SGDLS and YYNGEE.

The sequencing sample was made of PBMCs or T cells enriched from blood (not recorded which). This clonotype was obtained from a woman aged 30 to 39 with acute COVID-19. This chain connects TRBV9 to TRBJ2-7; 9 nucleotides align to TRBD2. For the CDR3, the DNA is TGTGCCAGCAGCGTAGGCCCTAGCGGGGCCGACTACGAGCAGTACTTC. It codes for CASSVGPSGADYEQYF.